This T cell receptor beta chain is drawn from a study of human T cells and chemical hapten exposure. Study outcomes and limitations: Positive correlation was observed between PT1 expanded TCR counts and patch test score.

Time point given: pre-sensitization, week 0. Described treatment: therapeutic diphenylcyclopropenone sensitization with weekly scalp DPC. MiXCR, applied by TCRdb to the RACE reads, yields one record per CDR3 protein. The table shows tens of thousands of distinct CDR3 sequences, with roughly a tenth occurring only once. This CDR3 region has 14 residues. V lost 0 bases and J lost 5, with 10 bases in between. Germline CDR1 SGHDT, CDR2 YYEEEE. A remark on this clonotype: Its antigen is unidentified.

Material: whole blood, obtained in connection with sensitization to the hapten diphenylcyclopropenone (DPC). The chain links TRBV5-6 to TRBJ2-3; D gene unclear. This receptor was taken from a man aged 25 to 45 with alopecia areata. Some clones in this sample may be carry-over from other donors' samples. Written as DNA, the CDR3 is TGTGCCAGCAGCTTGGTGGCCCCGGGAGATACGCAGTATTTT. Its translation is CASSLVAPGDTQYF.